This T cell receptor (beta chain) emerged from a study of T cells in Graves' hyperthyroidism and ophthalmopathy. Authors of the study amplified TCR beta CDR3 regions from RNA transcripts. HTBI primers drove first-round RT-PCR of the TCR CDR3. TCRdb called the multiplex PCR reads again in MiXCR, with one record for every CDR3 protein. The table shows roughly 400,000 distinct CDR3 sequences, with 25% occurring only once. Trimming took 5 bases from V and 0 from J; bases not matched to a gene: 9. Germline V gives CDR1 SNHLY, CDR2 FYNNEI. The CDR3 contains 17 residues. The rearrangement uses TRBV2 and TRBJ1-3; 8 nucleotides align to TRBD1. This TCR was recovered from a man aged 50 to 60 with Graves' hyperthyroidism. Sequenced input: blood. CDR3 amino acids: CASSWGQAELSGNTIYF. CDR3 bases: TGTGCCAGCAGTTGGGGACAGGCTGAGCTCTCTGGAAACACCATATATTTT.